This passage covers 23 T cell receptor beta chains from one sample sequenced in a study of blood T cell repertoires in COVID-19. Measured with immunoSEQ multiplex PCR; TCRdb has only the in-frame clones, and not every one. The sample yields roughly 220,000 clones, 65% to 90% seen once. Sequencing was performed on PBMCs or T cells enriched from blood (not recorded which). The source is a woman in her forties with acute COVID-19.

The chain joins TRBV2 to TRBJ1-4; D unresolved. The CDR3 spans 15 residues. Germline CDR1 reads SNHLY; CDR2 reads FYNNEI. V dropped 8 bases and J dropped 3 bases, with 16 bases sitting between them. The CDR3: CASGGESTSNEKLFF. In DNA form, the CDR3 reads TGTGCCAGCGGCGGGGAATCTACCTCTAATGAAAAACTGTTTTTT.

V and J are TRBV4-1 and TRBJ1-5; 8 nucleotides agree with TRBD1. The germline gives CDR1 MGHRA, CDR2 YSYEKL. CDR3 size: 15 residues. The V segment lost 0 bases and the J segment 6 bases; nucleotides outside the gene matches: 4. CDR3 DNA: TGCGCCAGCAGCCAAGATCGGACAGGGACTCAGCCCCAGCATTTT. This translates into CASSQDRTGTQPQHF.

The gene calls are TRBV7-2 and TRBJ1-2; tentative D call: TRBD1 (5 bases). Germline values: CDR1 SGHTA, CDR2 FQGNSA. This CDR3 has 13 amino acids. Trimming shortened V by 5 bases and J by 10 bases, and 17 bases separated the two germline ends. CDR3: CASSTYLTDIYTF. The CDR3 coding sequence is TGTGCCAGCAGCACCTACCTGACAGATATCTACACCTTC.

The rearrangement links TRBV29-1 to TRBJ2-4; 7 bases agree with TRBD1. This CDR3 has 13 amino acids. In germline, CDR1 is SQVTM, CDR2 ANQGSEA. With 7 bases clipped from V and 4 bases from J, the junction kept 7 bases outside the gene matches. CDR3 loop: CSAEGQIKNIQYF. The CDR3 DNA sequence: TGCAGCGCTGAGGGACAGATAAAAAACATTCAGTACTTC.

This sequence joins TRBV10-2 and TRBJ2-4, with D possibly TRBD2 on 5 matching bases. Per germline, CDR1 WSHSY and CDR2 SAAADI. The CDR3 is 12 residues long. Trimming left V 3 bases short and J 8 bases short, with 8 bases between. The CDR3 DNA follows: TGCGCCAGCAGTGAAGGGCGGGACATTCAGTACTTC. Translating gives CASSEGRDIQYF.

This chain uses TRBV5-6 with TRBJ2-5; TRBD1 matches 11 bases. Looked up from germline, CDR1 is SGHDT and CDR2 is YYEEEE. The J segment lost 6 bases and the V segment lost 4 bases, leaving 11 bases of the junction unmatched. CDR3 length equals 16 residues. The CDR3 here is CASSVYGTGGEKTQYF. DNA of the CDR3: TGTGCCAGCAGCGTATACGGGACAGGGGGTGAAAAGACCCAGTACTTC. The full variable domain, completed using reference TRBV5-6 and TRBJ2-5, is DAGVTQSPTHLIKTRGQQVTLRCSPKSGHDTVSWYQQALGQGPQFIFQYYEEEERQRGNFPDRFSGHQFPNYSSELNVNALLLGDSALYLCASSVYGTGGEKTQYFGPGTRLLVL.

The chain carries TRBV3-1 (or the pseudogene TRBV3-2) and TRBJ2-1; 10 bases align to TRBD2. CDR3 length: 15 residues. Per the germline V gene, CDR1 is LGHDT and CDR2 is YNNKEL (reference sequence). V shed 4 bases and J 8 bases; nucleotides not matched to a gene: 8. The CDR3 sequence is CASSLYLAGVYEQFF. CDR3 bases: TGTGCCAGCAGCCTATACCTAGCGGGAGTCTATGAGCAGTTCTTC.

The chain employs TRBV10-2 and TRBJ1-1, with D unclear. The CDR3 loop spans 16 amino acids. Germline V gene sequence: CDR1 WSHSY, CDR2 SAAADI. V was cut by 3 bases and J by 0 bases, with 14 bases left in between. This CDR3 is CASSDFRTGLNTEAFF. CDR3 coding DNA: TGCGCCAGCAGTGATTTTAGGACTGGTTTGAACACTGAAGCTTTCTTT.

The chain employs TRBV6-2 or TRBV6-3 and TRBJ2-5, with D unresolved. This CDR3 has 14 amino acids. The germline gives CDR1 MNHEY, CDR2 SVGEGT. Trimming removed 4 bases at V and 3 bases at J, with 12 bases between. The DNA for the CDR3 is TGTGCCAGCAGTTCTGGTCCGATAGAAGAGACCCAGTACTTC. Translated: CASSSGPIEETQYF.

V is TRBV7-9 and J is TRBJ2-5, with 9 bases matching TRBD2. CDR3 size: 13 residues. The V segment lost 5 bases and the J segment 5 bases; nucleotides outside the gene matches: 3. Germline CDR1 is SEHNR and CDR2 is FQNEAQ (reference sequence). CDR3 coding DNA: TGTGCCAGCAGCCTTACTAGCGGGGAGACCCAGTACTTC. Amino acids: CASSLTSGETQYF.

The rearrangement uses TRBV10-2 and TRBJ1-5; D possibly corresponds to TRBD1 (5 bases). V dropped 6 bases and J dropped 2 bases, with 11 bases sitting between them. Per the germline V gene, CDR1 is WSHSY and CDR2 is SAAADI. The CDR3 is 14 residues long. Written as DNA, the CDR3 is TGCGCCAGCAGATCATCGGGGGGCAATCAGCCCCAGCATTTT. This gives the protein CASRSSGGNQPQHF.

The CDR3 sequence is CASSYPSQGARGYTF. In nucleotides, the CDR3 is TGTGCCAGCAGTTACCCCTCACAGGGGGCTCGTGGCTACACCTTC. This chain connects TRBV6-2 or TRBV6-3 to TRBJ1-2, with 9 bases aligning to TRBD1. The CDR3 extends over 15 amino acids. Germline V gene lookup returns CDR1 MNHEY and CDR2 SVGEGT. Trimming removed 2 bases from V and 7 bases from J; junction bases left unmatched: 8.

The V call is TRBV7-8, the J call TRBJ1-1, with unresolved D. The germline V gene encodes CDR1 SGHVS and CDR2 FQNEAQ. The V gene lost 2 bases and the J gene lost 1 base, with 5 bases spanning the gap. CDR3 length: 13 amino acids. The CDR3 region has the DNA TGTGCCAGCAGCTTACAGGAGAACACTGAAGCTTTCTTT. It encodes CASSLQENTEAFF. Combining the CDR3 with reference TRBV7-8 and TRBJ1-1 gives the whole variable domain GAGVSQSPRYKVAKRGQDVALRCDPISGHVSLFWYQQALGQGPEFLTYFQNEAQLDKSGLPSDRFFAERPEGSVSTLKIQRTQQEDSAVYLCASSLQENTEAFFGQGTRLTVV.

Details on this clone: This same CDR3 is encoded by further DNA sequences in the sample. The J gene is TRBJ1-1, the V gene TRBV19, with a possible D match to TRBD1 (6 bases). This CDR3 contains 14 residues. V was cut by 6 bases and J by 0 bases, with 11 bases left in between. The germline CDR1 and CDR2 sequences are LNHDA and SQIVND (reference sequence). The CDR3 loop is CASSPQGMNTEAFF. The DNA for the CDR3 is TGTGCCAGTAGCCCCCAGGGGATGAACACTGAAGCTTTCTTT.

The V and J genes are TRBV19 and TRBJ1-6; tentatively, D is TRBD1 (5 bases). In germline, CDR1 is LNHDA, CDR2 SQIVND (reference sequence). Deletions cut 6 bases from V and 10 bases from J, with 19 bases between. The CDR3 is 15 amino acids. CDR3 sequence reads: CASRPTVGRLSPLHF. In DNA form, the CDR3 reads TGTGCCAGTAGACCGACGGTGGGGCGTCTCTCACCCCTCCACTTT.

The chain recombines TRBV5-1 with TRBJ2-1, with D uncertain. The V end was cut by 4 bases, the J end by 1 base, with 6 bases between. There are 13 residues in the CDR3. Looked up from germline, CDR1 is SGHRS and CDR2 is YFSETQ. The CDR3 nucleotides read TGCGCCAGCAGCCCAGGATCCTACAATGAGCAGTTCTTC. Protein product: CASSPGSYNEQFF.

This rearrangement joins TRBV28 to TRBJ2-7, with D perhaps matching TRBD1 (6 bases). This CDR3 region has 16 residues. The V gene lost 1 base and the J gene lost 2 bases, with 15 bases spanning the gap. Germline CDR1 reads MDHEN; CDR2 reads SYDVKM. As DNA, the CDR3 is TGTGCCAGCAGTTTATACCGGACAGAGCGAACCTACGAGCAGTACTTC. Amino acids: CASSLYRTERTYEQYF.

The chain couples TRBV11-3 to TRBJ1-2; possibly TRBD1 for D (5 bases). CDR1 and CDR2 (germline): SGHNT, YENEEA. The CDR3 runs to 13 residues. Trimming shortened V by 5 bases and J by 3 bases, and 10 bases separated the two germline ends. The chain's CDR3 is CASSPQGYYGYTF. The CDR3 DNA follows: TGTGCCAGCAGCCCTCAGGGCTACTATGGCTACACCTTC.

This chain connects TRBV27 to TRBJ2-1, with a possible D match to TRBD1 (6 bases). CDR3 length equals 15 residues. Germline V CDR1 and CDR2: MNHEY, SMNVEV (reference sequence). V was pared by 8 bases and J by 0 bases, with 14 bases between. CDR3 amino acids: CASRTSGVSYNEQFF. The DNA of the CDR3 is TGTGCCAGCCGAACCTCAGGGGTCTCCTACAATGAGCAGTTCTTC.

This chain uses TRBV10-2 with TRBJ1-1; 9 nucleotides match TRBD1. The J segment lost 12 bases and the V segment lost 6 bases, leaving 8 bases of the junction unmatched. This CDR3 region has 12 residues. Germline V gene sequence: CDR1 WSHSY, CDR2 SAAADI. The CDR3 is CASSRTGEVSFF. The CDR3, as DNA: TGCGCCAGCAGCCGGACAGGGGAGGTATCTTTCTTT.

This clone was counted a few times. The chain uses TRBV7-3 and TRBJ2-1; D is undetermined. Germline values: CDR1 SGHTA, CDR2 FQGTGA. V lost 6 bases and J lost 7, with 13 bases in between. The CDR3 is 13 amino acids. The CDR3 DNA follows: TGTGCCAGCAGTCCCTCGAACGGGAATGAGCAGTTCTTC. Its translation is CASSPSNGNEQFF.

The CDR3 nucleotides are TGTGCCAGCAGCGGCGAGGTGACAGGGGGCGAGCAGTACTTC. This codes for CASSGEVTGGEQYF. The chain combines TRBV9 with TRBJ2-7; 9 nucleotides agree with TRBD1. J was trimmed by 6 bases and V by 3 bases; bases with no gene match: 7. CDR3 length: 14 amino acids. The germline gives CDR1 SGDLS, CDR2 YYNGEE.

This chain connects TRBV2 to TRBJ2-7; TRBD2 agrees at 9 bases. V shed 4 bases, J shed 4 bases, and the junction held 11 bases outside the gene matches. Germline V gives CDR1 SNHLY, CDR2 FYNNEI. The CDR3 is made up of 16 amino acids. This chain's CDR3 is CASSGGRRLAAYEQYF. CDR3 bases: TGTGCCAGCAGTGGGGGGCGAAGACTAGCGGCTTACGAGCAGTACTTC.